This T cell receptor (beta chain) was captured in a study of identifying expanded T cells in peripheral blood. V was shortened by 5 bases and J by 2 bases, with 14 bases between the two germline ends. The CDR3 has 15 amino acids. Germline V lookup: CDR1 SEHNR, CDR2 FQNEAQ (reference sequence). Profiled with immunoSEQ multiplex PCR; TCRdb holds only in-frame clones, not every one. The profile covers some 90,000 clones, with around 85% appearing a single time and approximately 5.6% taken by the ten largest. Overall study results and limits: Differentially abundant clones: approximately 1.3 between replicates, about 17 at approximately two weeks, less than 20 at four. Across healthy donors, higher total template counts meant significantly greater roughly two-week count variance.

Of note for this clone: Its antigen remains unidentified.

This TCR came from a person aged 18 to 69 in good health. The sequenced material came from blood. The gene calls are TRBV7-9 and TRBJ2-3; no reliable D call. CDR3 loop: CASSENTDLTDTQYF. Here the CDR3 DNA reads TGTGCCAGCAGCGAGAACACGGACCTCACAGATACGCAGTATTTT.